These T cell receptor beta chains were read from a single sample in a study of control samples from healthy donors and cancer patients. TCRdb's table, derived via immunoSEQ multiplex PCR, lists solely in-frame clones and lacks some. This sample has roughly 30,000 clones, with roughly 85% found just once. The sample comprised formalin-fixed, paraffin-embedded tissue. The receptors were gathered from a female donor with melanoma. Each CDR3 is given with its conserved first and last residue. A D gene is named only where the DNA matches it firmly. For some rows the clone size is stated as once, few or many, or as a class when expanded; others skip it.

>-|TRBV18|TRBD2|TRBJ2-5
CASSPGRALYSGTQYF
TGTGCCAGCTCACCCGGGAGGGCCCTATATTCGGGGACCCAGTACTTC
>-|TRBV24-1|-|TRBJ1-1
CATSDFPERDTEAFF
TGTGCCACCAGTGATTTTCCCGAAAGGGACACTGAAGCTTTCTTT
>-|TRBV5-5|-|TRBJ1-1
CASSPQNTEAFF
TGTGCCAGCAGCCCACAGAACACTGAAGCTTTCTTT
>-|TRBV3-1/TRBV3-2|-|TRBJ2-3
CASSLLGVTQYF
TGTGCCAGCAGCCTCCTAGGGGTTACGCAGTATTTT
>once|TRBV18|TRBD1|TRBJ1-1
CASSPPGQPMNTEAFF
TGTGCCAGCTCACCACCGGGACAGCCAATGAACACTGAAGCTTTCTTT
>-|TRBV11-1|TRBD2|TRBJ2-1
CASSSQLADYNEQFF
TGTGCCAGCAGCTCCCAACTAGCGGACTACAATGAGCAGTTCTTC
>-|TRBV2|-|TRBJ2-7
CASSGHSYEQYF
TGTGCCAGCAGTGGGCATTCCTACGAGCAGTACTTC
>-|TRBV7-2|-|TRBJ2-1
CASSPYRVGSYNEQFF
TGTGCCAGCAGCCCCTACAGGGTGGGTTCCTACAATGAGCAGTTCTTC
>-|TRBV19|-|TRBJ2-6
CASGYGLIGANVLTF
TGTGCCAGTGGGTACGGGCTTATCGGGGCCAACGTCCTGACTTTC
>-|TRBV14|-|TRBJ2-1
CASSQLTYNEQFF
TGTGCCAGCAGCCAGCTAACCTACAATGAGCAGTTCTTC
>-|TRBV12-3/TRBV12-4|-|TRBJ2-3
CASSFSDTQYF
TGTGCCAGCAGTTTTTCAGATACGCAGTATTTT
>few|TRBV6-1|TRBD2|TRBJ2-1
CASSAPLSGSSYNEQFF
TGTGCCAGCAGTGCCCCCTTAAGCGGGAGCTCCTACAATGAGCAGTTCTTC
>-|TRBV6-1|-|TRBJ1-1
CASSEWSGTVKNTEAFF
TGTGCCAGCAGTGAATGGTCGGGGACCGTCAAGAACACTGAAGCTTTCTTT
>-|TRBV11-2|-|TRBJ1-1
CASSSHANMNTEAFF
TGTGCCAGCAGCAGCCACGCGAACATGAACACTGAAGCTTTCTTT
>-|TRBV2|-|TRBJ2-2
CASKEAGELFF
TGTGCCAGCAAAGAAGCCGGGGAGCTGTTTTTT
>-|TRBV11-1|TRBD2|TRBJ2-1
CASSLGTSGTHNEQFF
TGTGCCAGCAGCTTAGGGACTAGCGGGACTCACAATGAGCAGTTCTTC
>-|TRBV15|-|TRBJ1-5
CATSQGSNQPQHF
TGTGCCACCAGCCAGGGTAGCAATCAGCCCCAGCATTTT
>-|TRBV5-4|-|TRBJ2-2
CASSLGPGELFF
TGTGCCAGCAGCTTGGGTCCCGGGGAGCTGTTTTTT
>-|TRBV11-2|TRBD2|TRBJ2-5
CASSTLLAGGETQYF
TGTGCCAGCAGCACTCTACTAGCGGGGGGGGAGACCCAGTACTTC
>-|TRBV5-1|-|TRBJ2-1
CASRGRERTNEQFF
TGCGCCAGCAGGGGCCGGGAGAGGACCAATGAGCAGTTCTTC
>few|TRBV20-1|-|TRBJ1-1
CSASSQGEAFF
TGCAGTGCTAGTTCACAGGGTGAAGCTTTCTTT
>-|TRBV21-1|-|TRBJ2-2
CASSTNTDTRHTGELFF
TGTGCCAGCAGCACTAACACGGACACGAGGCACACCGGGGAGCTGTTTTTT
>-|TRBV25-1|-|TRBJ1-6
CASSVESRDSPLHF
TGTGCCAGCAGTGTTGAGAGTAGGGATTCACCCCTCCACTTT
>-|TRBV2|-|TRBJ1-1
CASRGEVYTEAFF
TGTGCCAGCAGAGGGGAGGTCTACACTGAAGCTTTCTTT
>few|TRBV5-1|-|TRBJ1-4
CASSLGAATNEKLFF
TGCGCCAGCAGCTTGGGAGCCGCAACTAATGAAAAACTGTTTTTT
>-|TRBV5-6|TRBD2|TRBJ2-3
CASSRIAGVADTQYF
TGTGCCAGCAGCCGGATAGCGGGAGTTGCAGATACGCAGTATTTT
>-|TRBV3-1/TRBV3-2|TRBD1|TRBJ1-3
CASSPRGAAGNTIYF
TGTGCCAGCAGCCCCAGGGGGGCAGCTGGAAACACCATATATTTT
>-|TRBV7-9|TRBD2|TRBJ2-3
CASSSRTSGDTQYF
TGTGCCAGCAGCTCCAGGACTAGCGGAGATACGCAGTATTTT
>-|TRBV19|-|TRBJ1-6
CASTPRESYNSPLHF
TGTGCCAGTACTCCTCGGGAGTCCTATAATTCACCCCTCCACTTT
>-|TRBV7-9|TRBD2|TRBJ2-7
CASSLAGLAVYEQYF
TGTGCCAGCAGCTTAGCGGGACTAGCGGTATACGAGCAGTACTTC
>-|TRBV6-5|TRBD2|TRBJ2-3
CASSWLAGTDTQYF
TGTGCCAGCAGTTGGCTAGCGGGCACAGATACGCAGTATTTT
>-|TRBV10-3|-|TRBJ1-5
CAISQVGASNQPQHF
TGTGCCATCAGCCAAGTGGGGGCTAGCAATCAGCCCCAGCATTTT
>-|TRBV7-8|-|TRBJ1-2
CASSQQGNYGYTF
TGTGCCAGCAGCCAACAGGGCAACTATGGCTACACCTTC
>-|TRBV6-4|TRBD2|TRBJ2-1
CASLPSGPNEQFF
TGTGCCAGCCTCCCTAGCGGACCCAATGAGCAGTTCTTC
>-|TRBV5-5|-|TRBJ1-1
CASSLAPGTEAFF
TGTGCCAGCAGCTTGGCCCCGGGGACTGAAGCTTTCTTT
>-|TRBV7-3|TRBD2|TRBJ2-1
CASSPELAGGRDEQFF
TGTGCCAGCAGCCCAGAGCTAGCGGGAGGCCGCGATGAGCAGTTCTTC
>-|TRBV18|-|TRBJ1-6
CASSPQGTGNSPLHF
TGTGCCAGCTCACCACAGGGAACGGGCAATTCACCCCTCCACTTT
>-|TRBV4-3|-|TRBJ2-2
CASSQDMATGELFF
TGCGCCAGCAGCCAAGATATGGCGACCGGGGAGCTGTTTTTT
>-|TRBV10-3|-|TRBJ2-2
CAISDLGRNTGELFF
TGTGCCATCAGTGACCTCGGGAGGAACACCGGGGAGCTGTTTTTT
>-|TRBV25-1|-|TRBJ1-2
CASSNPATYGYTF
TGTGCCAGCAGCAACCCCGCGACGTATGGCTACACCTTC
>once|TRBV2|-|TRBJ1-1
CASSEALGPTEAFF
TGTGCCAGCAGTGAAGCTTTGGGGCCCACTGAAGCTTTCTTT
>once|TRBV2|-|TRBJ1-1
CASSEDPGMNTEAFF
TGTGCCAGCAGTGAAGATCCAGGGATGAACACTGAAGCTTTCTTT
>-|TRBV27|TRBD2|TRBJ2-7
CASSLSGRAGTYEQYF
TGTGCCAGCAGTTTAAGCGGGAGGGCGGGAACCTACGAGCAGTACTTC
>-|TRBV19|-|TRBJ1-5
CASSVPSGTASYSNQPQHF
TGTGCCAGTAGTGTTCCCTCCGGGACTGCCTCTTATAGCAATCAGCCCCAGCATTTT